What follows are 20 T cell receptor beta chains derived from one specimen sequenced in a study of T cell responses to AZD1222 COVID-19 vaccine. Using immunoSEQ multiplex PCR, the repertoire was profiled, and TCRdb retains in-frame clones only, with some absent. The table records roughly 120,000 clones, roughly 87% of them present only once. The sequences come from peripheral blood, collected on day 0 of AZD1222 vaccination. These TCRs come from an adult in good health.

The chain combines TRBV30 with TRBJ2-7; tentatively, D is TRBD1 (6 bases). The CDR3 spans 14 residues. The germline CDR1 and CDR2 sequences are GTSNPN and SVGIG (reference sequence). The V gene lost 0 bases and the J gene lost 2 bases, with 11 bases spanning the gap. Here the CDR3 DNA reads TGTGCCTGGAGTGTACAGGACAGACCCTACGAGCAGTACTTC. It translates to CAWSVQDRPYEQYF.

The CDR3, as DNA: TGTGCCAGCAGTTTGACAGGAGCCTGGGACACCATATATTTT. Translation: CASSLTGAWDTIYF. V usage is TRBV28 and J usage is TRBJ1-3; D possibly corresponds to TRBD1 (6 bases). The CDR3 extends over 14 amino acids. The germline V and J ends were trimmed by 3 bases and 8 bases, with 14 bases remaining between them. In germline, CDR1 is MDHEN, CDR2 SYDVKM.

The chain carries TRBV19 and TRBJ1-1; D remains ambiguous. The germline V and J ends were trimmed by 3 bases and 1 base, with 9 bases remaining between them. Per the germline V gene, CDR1 is LNHDA and CDR2 is SQIVND (reference sequence). The CDR3 consists of 14 residues. The CDR3 sequence: CASSMRRQNTEAFF. The DNA of the CDR3 is TGTGCCAGTAGTATGAGACGGCAGAACACTGAAGCTTTCTTT.

As for this clone: Different DNA sequences within this sample yield the same CDR3. The chain carries TRBV19 and TRBJ1-4, with unresolved D. Deletions cut 5 bases from V and 8 bases from J, with 9 bases between. The germline gives CDR1 LNHDA, CDR2 SQIVND (reference sequence). There are 12 residues in the CDR3. CDR3 in amino acids: CASSRTGEKLFF. For the CDR3, the DNA is TGTGCCAGTAGTCGGACGGGAGAAAAACTGTTTTTT.

The rearrangement uses TRBV7-9 and TRBJ1-3; the D gene is possibly TRBD1 (5 bases). The CDR3 totals 14 residues. Between the trimmed V and J ends, which lost 1 base and 3 bases, there was a span of 7 bases. The germline V gene encodes CDR1 SEHNR and CDR2 FQNEAQ (reference sequence). The chain's CDR3 is CASSLGQNGNTIYF. The CDR3 DNA follows: TGTGCCAGCAGCTTAGGACAGAATGGAAACACCATATATTTT.

This clone came up once. V and J are TRBV5-1 and TRBJ2-2; TRBD2 matches 7 bases. Germline V gene lookup returns CDR1 SGHRS and CDR2 YFSETQ. This CDR3 has 15 residues. The junction had 6 bases not matched to a gene; V was cut back by 0 bases and J by 7 bases. CDR3: CASSLGLASGGELFF. The CDR3 nucleotides read TGCGCCAGCAGCTTGGGACTAGCTTCGGGCGGGGAGCTGTTTTTT.

The chain joins TRBV6-5 to TRBJ2-7; 8 bases line up with TRBD1. The CDR3 length is 13 residues. The ends lost 6 bases at V and 2 bases at J; junction bases unmatched: 3. Germline CDR1 is MNHEY and CDR2 is SVGAGI. The CDR3 DNA reads TGTGCCAGCAGAGGGACAGGTGCCTACGAGCAGTACTTC. Translation gives CASRGTGAYEQYF.

This chain links TRBV6-2 or TRBV6-3 with TRBJ1-2; D gene uncertain. The CDR3 totals 13 residues. Germline CDR1 MNHEY, CDR2 SVGEGT. Deletions cut 2 bases from V and 4 bases from J, with 8 bases between. DNA for the CDR3: TGTGCCAGCAGTTACGAACGATCCTATGGCTACACCTTC. Translated, it gives CASSYERSYGYTF.

CDR3 in amino acids: CASSPSGRREQFF. The CDR3 DNA reads TGTGCCAGCAGTCCAAGCGGAAGACGTGAGCAGTTCTTC. This chain joins TRBV12-3 or TRBV12-4 and TRBJ2-1; TRBD2 might be the D (5 bases). CDR3 length: 13 residues. Trimming removed 5 bases from V and 9 bases from J, with 14 bases in between.

The genes are TRBV10-3 and TRBJ1-6, with D unclear. Looked up from germline, CDR1 is ENHRY and CDR2 is SYGVKD. The CDR3 covers 12 residues. With 9 bases removed from V and 0 bases from J, the gap between germline ends came to 3 bases. CDR3 in amino acids: CAINSYNSPLHF. CDR3 coding DNA: TGTGCCATAAACTCCTATAATTCACCCCTCCACTTT.

This chain joins TRBV7-9 and TRBJ1-3, with D unresolved. Trimming left V 1 base short and J 3 bases short, with 13 bases between. Germline assignment: CDR1 SEHNR and CDR2 FQNEAQ (reference sequence). The CDR3 loop spans 16 amino acids. This chain's CDR3 is CASSLGQRNIGNTIYF. The CDR3 DNA sequence: TGTGCCAGCAGCTTAGGTCAGAGAAATATTGGAAACACCATATATTTT.

The chain has TRBV13 and TRBJ1-5, with a possible D match to TRBD1 (5 bases). This CDR3 has 14 amino acids. V lost 4 bases and J lost 3, with 10 bases in between. Germline CDR1 reads PRHDT; CDR2 reads FYEKMQ (reference sequence). CDR3: CASSSSGNNQPQHF. The CDR3 nucleotides are TGTGCCAGCAGCTCCTCAGGGAACAATCAGCCCCAGCATTTT.

The chain couples TRBV6-2 or TRBV6-3 to TRBJ2-4; D might be TRBD1 or TRBD2, each matching 6 bases. CDR1 MNHEY and CDR2 SVGEGT come from the germline V gene. This CDR3 has 16 residues. The V gene lost 3 bases and the J gene lost 1 base, with 13 bases spanning the gap. The CDR3 coding sequence is TGTGCCAGCAGTTATCCGACTAGGGGGGCCAAAAACATTCAGTACTTC. Translating it yields CASSYPTRGAKNIQYF.

V and J are TRBV27 and TRBJ1-2; D ambiguous. Germline lookup yields CDR1 MNHEY and CDR2 SMNVEV (reference sequence). The CDR3 totals 14 residues. V dropped 3 bases and J dropped 0 bases, with 8 bases sitting between them. CDR3 in amino acids: CASSLNGANYGYTF. CDR3 DNA: TGTGCCAGCAGTTTGAACGGAGCTAACTATGGCTACACCTTC.

This clone was seen only once. This chain connects TRBV2 to TRBJ2-7, with D perhaps matching TRBD1 or TRBD2 (5 bases each). This CDR3 is 14 amino acids long. From germline, CDR1 is SNHLY and CDR2 FYNNEI. With 9 bases removed from V and 2 bases from J, the gap between germline ends came to 17 bases. The CDR3 DNA reads as TGTGCCAGTCTCACCGGGACGGCGACCTACGAGCAGTACTTC. It translates to CASLTGTATYEQYF.

The chain carries TRBV19 and TRBJ2-2; 11 bases agree with TRBD2. The germline gives CDR1 LNHDA, CDR2 SQIVND (reference sequence). Germline trimming cut 5 bases from V and 4 bases from J; bases unmatched to any gene: 9. The CDR3 length is 17 residues. CDR3 in amino acids: CASSLLAGVSGTGELFF. CDR3 nucleotide sequence: TGTGCCAGTAGTTTACTAGCGGGAGTTTCGGGCACCGGGGAGCTGTTTTTT. The entire variable domain, with the rest obtained from reference TRBV19 and TRBJ2-2, is as follows: DGGITQSPKYLFRKEGQNVTLSCEQNLNHDAMYWYRQDPGQGLRLIYYSQIVNDFQKGDIAEGYSVSREKKESFPLTVTSAQKNPTAFYLCASSLLAGVSGTGELFFGEGSRLTVL.

The chain combines TRBV5-5 with TRBJ2-5, with D perhaps matching TRBD1 (6 bases). In germline, CDR1 is SGHKS, CDR2 YYEKEE (reference sequence). Between the trimmed V and J ends, which lost 7 bases and 1 base, there was a span of 11 bases. The CDR3 is 13 amino acids. The CDR3 protein is CASSTGTQETQYF. The CDR3 nucleotides are TGTGCCAGCTCGACAGGCACCCAAGAGACCCAGTACTTC. Full variable domain (rest looked up from reference TRBV5-5 and TRBJ2-5): DAGVTQSPTHLIKTRGQQVTLRCSPISGHKSVSWYQQVLGQGPQFIFQYYEKEERGRGNFPDRFSARQFPNYSSELNVNALLLGDSALYLCASSTGTQETQYFGPGTRLLVL.

This clone was seen a handful of times. V and J are TRBV6-1 and TRBJ1-5, with D possibly TRBD1 on 6 matching bases. Trimming stripped 1 base from V and 2 bases from J, with 9 bases between. The CDR3 consists of 15 residues. Germline V gene data show CDR1 as MNHNS and CDR2 as SASEGT. CDR3 DNA sequence: TGTGCCAGCAGTGAAGTGGCAGGGGGCAATCAGCCCCAGCATTTT. It specifies CASSEVAGGNQPQHF.

The rearrangement links TRBV6-5 to TRBJ2-5, with TRBD1 matching 8 bases. V was pared by 8 bases and J by 2 bases, with 4 bases of the junction left unmatched. The CDR3 has 13 amino acids. CDR1 is MNHEY, CDR2 SVGAGI, per germline. CDR3 amino acids: CASPRDRQETQYF. DNA for the CDR3: TGTGCCAGCCCCAGGGACAGGCAAGAGACCCAGTACTTC.

V and J are TRBV5-4 and TRBJ1-2, with D possibly TRBD1 on 5 matching bases. CDR1 is SGHNT and CDR2 is YYREEE in the germline V gene (reference sequence). V lost 0 bases, J lost 4 bases, and 19 bases lay in between. This CDR3 comprises 17 residues. The CDR3 sequence is CASSLGPSGQGSYGYTF. In DNA, the CDR3 is TGTGCCAGCAGCTTGGGTCCCTCGGGGCAGGGAAGCTATGGCTACACCTTC.